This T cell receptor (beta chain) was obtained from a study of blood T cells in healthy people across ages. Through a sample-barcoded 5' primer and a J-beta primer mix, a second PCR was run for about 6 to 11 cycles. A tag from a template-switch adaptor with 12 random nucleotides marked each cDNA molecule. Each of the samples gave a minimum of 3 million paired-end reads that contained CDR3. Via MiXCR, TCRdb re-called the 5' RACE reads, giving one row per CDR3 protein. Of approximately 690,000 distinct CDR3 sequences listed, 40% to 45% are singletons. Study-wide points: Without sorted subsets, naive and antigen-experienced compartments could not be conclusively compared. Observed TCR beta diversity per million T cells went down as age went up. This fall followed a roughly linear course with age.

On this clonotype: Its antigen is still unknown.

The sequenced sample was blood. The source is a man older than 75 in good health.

CDR3 sequence: CASTRGGLAGGEQFF. CDR3 DNA sequence: TGTGCCAGCACCCGAGGAGGACTAGCGGGAGGCGAGCAGTTCTTC. This chain joins TRBV28 and TRBJ2-1; 14 positions match TRBD2. The CDR3 runs 15 residues. CDR1 MDHEN and CDR2 SYDVKM come from the germline V gene. Trimming at V came to 7 bases and at J to 10 bases, leaving 9 bases not matched to a gene.